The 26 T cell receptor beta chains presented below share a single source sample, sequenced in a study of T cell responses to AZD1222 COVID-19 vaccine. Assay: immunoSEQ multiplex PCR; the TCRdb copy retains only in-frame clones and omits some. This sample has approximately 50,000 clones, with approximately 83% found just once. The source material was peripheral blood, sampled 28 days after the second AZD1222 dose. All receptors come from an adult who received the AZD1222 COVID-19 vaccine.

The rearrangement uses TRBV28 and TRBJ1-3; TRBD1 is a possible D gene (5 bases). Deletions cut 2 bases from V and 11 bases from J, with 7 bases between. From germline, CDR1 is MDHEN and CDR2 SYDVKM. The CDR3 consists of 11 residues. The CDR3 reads CASSLGGAIYF. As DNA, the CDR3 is TGTGCCAGCAGTTTAGGGGGGGCCATATATTTT.

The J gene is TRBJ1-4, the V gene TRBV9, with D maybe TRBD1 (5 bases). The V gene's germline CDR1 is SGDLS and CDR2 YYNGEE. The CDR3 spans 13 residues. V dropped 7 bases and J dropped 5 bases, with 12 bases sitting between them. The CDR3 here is CASQERDNEKLFF. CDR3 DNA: TGTGCCAGCCAGGAAAGGGACAATGAAAAACTGTTTTTT. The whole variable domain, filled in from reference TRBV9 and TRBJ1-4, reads DSGVTQTPKHLITATGQRVTLRCSPRSGDLSVYWYQQSLDQGLQFLIQYYNGEERAKGNILERFSAQQFPDLHSELNLSSLELGDSALYFCASQERDNEKLFFGSGTQLSVL.

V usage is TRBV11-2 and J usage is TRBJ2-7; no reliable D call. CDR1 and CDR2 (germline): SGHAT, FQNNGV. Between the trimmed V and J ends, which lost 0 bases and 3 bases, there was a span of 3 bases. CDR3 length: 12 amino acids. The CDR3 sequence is CASSLDRYEQYF. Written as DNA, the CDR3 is TGTGCCAGCAGCTTAGATCGCTACGAGCAGTACTTC.

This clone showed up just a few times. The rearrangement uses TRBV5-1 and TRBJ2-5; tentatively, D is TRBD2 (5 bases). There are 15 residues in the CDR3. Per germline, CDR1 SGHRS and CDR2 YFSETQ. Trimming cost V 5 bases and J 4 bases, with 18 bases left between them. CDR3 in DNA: TGCGCCAGCAGACGAGAGGGCTCGAACTTAGAGACCCAGTACTTC. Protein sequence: CASRREGSNLETQYF.

The CDR3 sequence is CASSVDDTGPYLNTEAFF. CDR3 coding DNA: TGTGCCAGCAGCGTAGATGATACAGGACCGTACTTGAACACTGAAGCTTTCTTT. The genes are TRBV9 and TRBJ1-1, with a weak D call TRBD1 (5 bases). The CDR3 runs to 18 residues. Germline CDR1 and CDR2: SGDLS and YYNGEE. Trimming removed 0 bases at V and 0 bases at J, with 18 bases between.

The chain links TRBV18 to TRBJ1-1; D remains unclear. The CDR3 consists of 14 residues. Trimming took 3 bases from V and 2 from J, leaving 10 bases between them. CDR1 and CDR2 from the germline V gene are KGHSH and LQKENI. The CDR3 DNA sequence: TGTGCCAGCTCACCGGCGGTAACTAACACTGAAGCTTTCTTT. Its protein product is CASSPAVTNTEAFF. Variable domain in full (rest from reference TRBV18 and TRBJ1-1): NAGVMQNPRHLVRRRGQEARLRCSPMKGHSHVYWYRQLPEEGLKFMVYLQKENIIDESGMPKERFSAEFPKEGPSILRIQQVVRGDSAAYFCASSPAVTNTEAFFGQGTRLTVV.

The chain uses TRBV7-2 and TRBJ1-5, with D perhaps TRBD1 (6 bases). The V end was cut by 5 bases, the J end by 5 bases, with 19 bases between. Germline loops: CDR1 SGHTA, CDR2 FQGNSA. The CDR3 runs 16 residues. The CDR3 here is CASSRGGERVDQPQHF. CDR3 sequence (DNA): TGTGCCAGCAGCAGGGGGGGGGAAAGGGTAGATCAGCCCCAGCATTTT.

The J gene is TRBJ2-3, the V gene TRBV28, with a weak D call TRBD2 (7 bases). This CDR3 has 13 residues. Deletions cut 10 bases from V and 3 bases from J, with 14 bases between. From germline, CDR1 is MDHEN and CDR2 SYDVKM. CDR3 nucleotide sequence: TGTGCCATCAACAGGGAGGGGACAGATACGCAGTATTTT. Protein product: CAINREGTDTQYF.

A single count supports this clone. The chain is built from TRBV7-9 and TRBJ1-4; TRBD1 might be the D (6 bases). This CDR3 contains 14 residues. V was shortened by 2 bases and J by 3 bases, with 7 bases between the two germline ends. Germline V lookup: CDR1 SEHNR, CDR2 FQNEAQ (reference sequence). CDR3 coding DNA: TGTGCCAGCAGCTTAAGACAGGCTAATGAAAAACTGTTTTTT. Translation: CASSLRQANEKLFF. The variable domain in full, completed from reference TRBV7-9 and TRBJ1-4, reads DTGVSQNPRHKITKRGQNVTFRCDPISEHNRLYWYRQTLGQGPEFLTYFQNEAQLEKSRLLSDRFSAERPKGSFSTLEIQRTEQGDSAMYLCASSLRQANEKLFFGSGTQLSVL.

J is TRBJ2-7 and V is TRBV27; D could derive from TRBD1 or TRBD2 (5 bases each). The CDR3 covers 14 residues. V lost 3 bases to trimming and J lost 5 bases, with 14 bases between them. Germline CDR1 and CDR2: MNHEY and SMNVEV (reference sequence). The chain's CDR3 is CASSFGAGRNEQYF. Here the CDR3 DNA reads TGTGCCAGCAGTTTCGGGGCAGGGCGGAACGAGCAGTACTTC.

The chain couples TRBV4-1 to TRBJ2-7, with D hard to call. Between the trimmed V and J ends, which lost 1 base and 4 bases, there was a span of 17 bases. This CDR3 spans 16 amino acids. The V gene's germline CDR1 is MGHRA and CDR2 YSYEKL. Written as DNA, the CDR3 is TGCGCCAGCAGCCAAGGGTGGCGGCACCCTGGATACGAGCAGTACTTC. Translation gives CASSQGWRHPGYEQYF.

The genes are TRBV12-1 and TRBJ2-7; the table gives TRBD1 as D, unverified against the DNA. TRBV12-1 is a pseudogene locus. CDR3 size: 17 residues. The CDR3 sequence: CASSFHNGQGLPYEQYF. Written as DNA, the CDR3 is TGTGCCAGCAGCTTTCATAACGGACAGGGACTTCCCTACGAGCAGTACTTC.

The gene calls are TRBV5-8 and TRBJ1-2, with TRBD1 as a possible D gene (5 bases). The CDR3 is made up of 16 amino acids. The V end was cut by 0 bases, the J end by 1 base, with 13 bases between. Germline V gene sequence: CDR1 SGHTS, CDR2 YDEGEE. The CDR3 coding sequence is TGTGCCAGCAGCTTGGAAGGGGTCGGCCTTAACTATGGCTACACCTTC. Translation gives CASSLEGVGLNYGYTF.

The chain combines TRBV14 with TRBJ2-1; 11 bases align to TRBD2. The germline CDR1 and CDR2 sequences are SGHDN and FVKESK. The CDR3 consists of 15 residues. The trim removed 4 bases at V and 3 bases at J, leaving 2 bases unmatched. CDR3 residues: CASSRSGGGYNEQFF. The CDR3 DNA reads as TGTGCCAGCAGCCGTAGCGGGGGGGGCTACAATGAGCAGTTCTTC.

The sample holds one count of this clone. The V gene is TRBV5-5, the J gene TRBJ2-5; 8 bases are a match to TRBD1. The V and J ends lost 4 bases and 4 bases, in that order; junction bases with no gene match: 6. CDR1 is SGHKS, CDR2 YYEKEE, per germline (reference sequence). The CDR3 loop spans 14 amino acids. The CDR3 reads CASSPSTGVETQYF. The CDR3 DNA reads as TGTGCCAGCAGCCCGTCGACAGGGGTAGAGACCCAGTACTTC.

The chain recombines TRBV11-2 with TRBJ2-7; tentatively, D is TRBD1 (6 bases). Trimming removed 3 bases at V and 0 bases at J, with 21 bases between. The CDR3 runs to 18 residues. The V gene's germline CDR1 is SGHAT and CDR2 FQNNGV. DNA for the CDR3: TGTGCCAGCAGCTTTCCTGCCCGTGGGACATACGACTCCTACGAGCAGTACTTC. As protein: CASSFPARGTYDSYEQYF.

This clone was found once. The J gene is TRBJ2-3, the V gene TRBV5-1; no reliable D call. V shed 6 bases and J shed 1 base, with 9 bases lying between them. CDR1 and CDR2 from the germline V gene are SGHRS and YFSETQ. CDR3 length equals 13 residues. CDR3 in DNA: TGCGCCAGCACCCTACGTGGCACAGATACGCAGTATTTT. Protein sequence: CASTLRGTDTQYF.

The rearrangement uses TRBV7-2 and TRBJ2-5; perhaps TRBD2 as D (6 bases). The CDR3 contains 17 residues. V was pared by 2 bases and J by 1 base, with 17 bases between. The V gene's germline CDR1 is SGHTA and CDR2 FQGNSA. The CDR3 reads CASSLRRAGAFQETQYF. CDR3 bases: TGTGCCAGCAGCTTAAGGAGGGCAGGAGCCTTCCAAGAGACCCAGTACTTC. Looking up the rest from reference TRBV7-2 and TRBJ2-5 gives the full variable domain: GAGVSQSPSNKVTEKGKDVELRCDPISGHTALYWYRQSLGQGLEFLIYFQGNSAPDKSGLPSDRFSAERTGGSVSTLTIQRTQQEDSAVYLCASSLRRAGAFQETQYFGPGTRLLVL.

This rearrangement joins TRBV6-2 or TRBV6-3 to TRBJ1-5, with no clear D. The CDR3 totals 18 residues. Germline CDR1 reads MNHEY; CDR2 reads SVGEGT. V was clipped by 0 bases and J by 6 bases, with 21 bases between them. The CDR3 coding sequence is TGTGCCAGCAGTTACTCTGAGGTTCGGCCGTCTATGCGTCAGCCCCAGCATTTT. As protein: CASSYSEVRPSMRQPQHF.

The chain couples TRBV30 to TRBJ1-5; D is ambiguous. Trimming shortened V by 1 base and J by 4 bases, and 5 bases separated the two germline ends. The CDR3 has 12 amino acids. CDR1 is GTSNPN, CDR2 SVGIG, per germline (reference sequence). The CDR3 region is CAWSDGNQPQHF. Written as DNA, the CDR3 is TGTGCCTGGAGTGATGGGAATCAGCCCCAGCATTTT.

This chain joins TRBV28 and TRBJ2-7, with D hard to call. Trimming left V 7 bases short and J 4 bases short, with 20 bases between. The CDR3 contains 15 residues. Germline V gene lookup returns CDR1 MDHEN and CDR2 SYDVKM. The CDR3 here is CASIPLQEFYYEQYF. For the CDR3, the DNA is TGTGCCAGCATTCCCCTCCAGGAGTTTTATTACGAGCAGTACTTC.

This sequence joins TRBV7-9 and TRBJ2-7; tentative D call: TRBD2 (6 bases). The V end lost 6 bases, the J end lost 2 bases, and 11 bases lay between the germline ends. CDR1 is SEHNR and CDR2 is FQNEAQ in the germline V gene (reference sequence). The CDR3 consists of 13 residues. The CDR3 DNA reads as TGTGCCAGCAGGGAGGGACCCACCTACGAGCAGTACTTC. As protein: CASREGPTYEQYF.

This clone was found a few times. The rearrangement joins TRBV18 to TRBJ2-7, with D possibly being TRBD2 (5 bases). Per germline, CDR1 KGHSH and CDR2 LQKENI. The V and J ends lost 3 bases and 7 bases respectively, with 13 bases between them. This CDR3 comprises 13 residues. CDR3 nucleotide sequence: TGTGCCAGCTCACCGGAGCGGCCCGGGGAGCAGTACTTC. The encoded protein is CASSPERPGEQYF. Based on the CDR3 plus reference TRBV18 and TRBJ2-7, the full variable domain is NAGVMQNPRHLVRRRGQEARLRCSPMKGHSHVYWYRQLPEEGLKFMVYLQKENIIDESGMPKERFSAEFPKEGPSILRIQQVVRGDSAAYFCASSPERPGEQYFGPGTRLTVT.

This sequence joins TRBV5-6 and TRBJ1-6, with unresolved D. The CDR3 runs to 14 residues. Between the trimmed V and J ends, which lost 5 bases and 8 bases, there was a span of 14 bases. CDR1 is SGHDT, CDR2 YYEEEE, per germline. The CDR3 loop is CASSHSSDYSPLHF. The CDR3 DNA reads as TGTGCCAGCAGTCACTCCTCAGACTATTCACCCCTCCACTTT.

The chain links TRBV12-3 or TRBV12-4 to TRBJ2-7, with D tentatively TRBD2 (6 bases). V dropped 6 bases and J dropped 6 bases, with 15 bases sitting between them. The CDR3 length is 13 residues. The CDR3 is CASRLGEEGEQYF. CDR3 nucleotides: TGTGCCAGCAGGCTGGGGGAGGAGGGCGAGCAGTACTTC.

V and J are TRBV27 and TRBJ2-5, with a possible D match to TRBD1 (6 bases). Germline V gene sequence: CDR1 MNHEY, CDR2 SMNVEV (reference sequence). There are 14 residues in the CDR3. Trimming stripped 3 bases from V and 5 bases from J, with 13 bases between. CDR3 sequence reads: CASSFRQGWETQYF. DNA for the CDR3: TGTGCCAGCAGTTTCAGGCAGGGGTGGGAGACCCAGTACTTC.